Sequencing of this T cell receptor beta chain was carried out in a study of shared clonotypes between healthy human individuals. Study results and limitations: What limited the represented genetic and exposure-history diversity was the small number of donors.

It was at deep level that the assay was run. The material for each subset, its genomic DNA, was split evenly across several immunoSEQ plates. Per the original data handling: ImmunoSEQ only sent back junction sequences with no quality scores, so filtering was done differently. The repertoire was sequenced with immunoSEQ multiplex PCR; TCRdb's copy has only in-frame clones and lacks some. The V and J calls and clone size are taken from that table; D and trimming were inferred from the DNA. This table holds approximately 530,000 clones, about 96% found once. The germline V and J ends were trimmed by 5 bases and 2 bases, with 7 bases remaining between them. There are 13 residues in the CDR3. Germline V lookup: CDR1 MNHEY, CDR2 SVGAGI. Regarding this clone: The antigen is unknown.

The material sequenced was naive CD4+ T cells sorted from blood. The subset denotes: CD45RA+ positively selected. The receptor was derived from a woman aged 25 to 39 in good health. The V call is TRBV6-5, the J call TRBJ1-5; no clear D gene. The CDR3 spells CASSLRRNQPQHF. CDR3 DNA: TGTGCCAGCAGTCTAAGGCGCAATCAGCCCCAGCATTTT.